This T cell receptor beta chain was obtained from a study of CD8 T cells in Susac syndrome. Random hexamers were used to reverse transcribe the RNA input (about 0.5 to 1 ug). From the immunoSEQ multiplex PCR reads, TCRdb called clonotypes with MiXCR, one entry per CDR3 protein. Of approximately 100,000 distinct CDR3 sequences listed, around 90% are singletons. V was clipped by 3 bases and J by 4 bases, with 7 bases between them. This CDR3 has 12 amino acids. Germline V gene lookup returns CDR1 SQVTM and CDR2 ANQGSEA. The source is a human donor in good health. Sequenced input: CD4+ T cells from PBMCs. The chain recombines TRBV29-1 with TRBJ1-3; D is undetermined. CDR3 coding DNA: TGCAGCGTTGACTTCGGGGGAAACACCATATATTTT. Its protein is CSVDFGGNTIYF.